Listed below are T cell receptor beta chains from one sample, sequenced in a study of blood T cell repertoires in COVID-19. Measured with immunoSEQ multiplex PCR; TCRdb has only the in-frame clones, and not every one. The sample comprises about 200,000 clones, more than 65% of which are singletons, and approximately 10% rests with the top ten. The material sequenced was peripheral blood. Receptors originate from a man aged 45-65 years with active or convalescent COVID-19. Each CDR3 is given with its conserved first and last residue. The D gene is left open where the match is weak. Clone size appears in some rows only: once, few, many, or a class for an expanded clone.

clone_size d_call j_call v_call cdr3_nt cdr3_aa
NA TRBD2 TRBJ2-3 TRBV6-4 TGTGCCAGCAGTGAACTAGCGGGAGAAGGAACAGATACGCAGTATTTT CASSELAGEGTDTQYF
once TRBD2 TRBJ2-2 TRBV5-4 TGTGCCAGCAGCTTGGGGGGAGCGGGGGGTTACACCGGGGAGCTGTTTTTT CASSLGGAGGYTGELFF
once NA TRBJ1-1 TRBV7-2 TGTGCCAGCAGCCCGATGACGGGGAACACTGAAGCTTTCTTT CASSPMTGNTEAFF
NA NA TRBJ1-5 TRBV13 TGTGCCAGCAGCTTAGGACAGGGCGGGCAGCCCCAGCATTTT CASSLGQGGQPQHF
NA TRBD1 TRBJ1-2 TRBV29-1 TGCAGCGGCGGACAGGGCCTTAATGGCTACACCTTC CSGGQGLNGYTF
NA TRBD2 TRBJ2-3 TRBV7-9 TGTGCCAGCAGCTTAGGTCTGGGACTAGGGGGAGATACGCAGTATTTT CASSLGLGLGGDTQYF
NA NA TRBJ2-7 TRBV7-9 TGTGCCAGCAGCCCCAGGACAAATTACTACGAGCAGTACTTC CASSPRTNYYEQYF
NA NA TRBJ1-3 TRBV5-6 TGTGCCAGCAGCTTCAACAGAAACACCATATATTTT CASSFNRNTIYF
few TRBD1 TRBJ2-5 TRBV6-2/TRBV6-3 TGTGCCAGCAGTGTCGGGACAGGCACCGGATCGGGGACCCAGTACTTC CASSVGTGTGSGTQYF
NA NA TRBJ1-3 TRBV28 TGTGCCAGCAGATATACAACAGGATACTCTGGAAACACCATATATTTT CASRYTTGYSGNTIYF
NA NA TRBJ1-3 TRBV10-3 TGTGCCATCAGTGATCGACCTCTAGACTCTGGAAACACCATATATTTT CAISDRPLDSGNTIYF
NA TRBD2 TRBJ2-1 TRBV5-6 TGTGCCAGCAGCTTGGCCGTGGCGGGGGGAAGTTGGGAGCAGTTCTTC CASSLAVAGGSWEQFF
NA NA TRBJ2-7 TRBV19 TGTGCCAGTAGTATAGATCGGGACATAAACTCCTACGAGCAGTACTTC CASSIDRDINSYEQYF
NA TRBD2 TRBJ2-1 TRBV19 TGTGCCAGTAGTCCGAGACTAGCGGGGGGCCCTTCCTACAATGAGCAGTTCTTC CASSPRLAGGPSYNEQFF
NA NA TRBJ2-3 TRBV6-4 TGTGCCAGCAGTGACAGCCCGGGAGCAGATACGCAGTATTTT CASSDSPGADTQYF
NA NA TRBJ2-1 TRBV11-2 TGTGCCAGCAGCTTATTGGCCAATGAGCAGTTCTTC CASSLLANEQFF
NA NA TRBJ1-2 TRBV7-2 TGTGCCAGCAGCTTGGGACTCACCTTC CASSLGLTF
few TRBD1 TRBJ1-6 TRBV2 TGTGCCAGCGACTCCGGGACAGCGTTAAATTCACCCCTCCACTTT CASDSGTALNSPLHF
NA NA TRBJ1-5 TRBV6-1 TGTGCCAGCAGTGAGGTGGGGGGAACGACTCATCAGCCCCAGCATTTT CASSEVGGTTHQPQHF
NA NA TRBJ1-2 TRBV28 TGTGCCAGCCTACAGGGTCCCAAGTATGGCTACACCTTC CASLQGPKYGYTF
NA NA TRBJ1-6 TRBV27 TGTGCCAGCAAGATGAGCTCCTATAATTCACCCCTCCACTTT CASKMSSYNSPLHF
NA NA TRBJ1-2 TRBV7-2 TGTGCCAGCAGCCGTACCTCAGGGGAAGGCTACACCTTC CASSRTSGEGYTF
NA TRBD2 TRBJ2-3 TRBV7-2 TGTGCCAGCAGCCTACGGGGGGGTAGCGGGGCCGGCCGCGATACGCAGTATTTT CASSLRGGSGAGRDTQYF
NA NA TRBJ1-1 TRBV7-2 TGTGCCAGCAGCGGGAGGGGGGGCACTGAAGCTTTCTTT CASSGRGGTEAFF
once TRBD1 TRBJ1-1 TRBV18 TGTGCCAGCTCACCGAAGACAGGGTCGGATACTGAAGCTTTCTTT CASSPKTGSDTEAFF
NA NA TRBJ2-3 TRBV5-4 TGTGCCAGCAGCTTGAAGAGGGATCACGGGGCAGATACGCAGTATTTT CASSLKRDHGADTQYF
NA TRBD1 TRBJ1-1 TRBV18 TGTGCCAGCACACCTCAGGGGGGAAGCACTGAAGCTTTCTTT CASTPQGGSTEAFF
NA TRBD2 TRBJ2-3 TRBV5-8 TGTGCCAGCAGCTTGTTAGGCGGGGGGGTCCGAAGCACAGATACGCAGTATTTT CASSLLGGGVRSTDTQYF
few TRBD1 TRBJ1-1 TRBV5-6 TGTGCCAGCAGCCCATACCGGGACAGCCCAAAGAACACTGAAGCTTTCTTT CASSPYRDSPKNTEAFF
NA TRBD1 TRBJ1-5 TRBV7-6 TGTGCCAGCAGCTTAGCGTCATCCGGACAGGTAGGGGAGAGCAATCAGCCCCAGCATTTT CASSLASSGQVGESNQPQHF
NA NA TRBJ1-5 TRBV19 TGTGCCAGTAGTGTCCCGAGGAGGGACAATCAGCCCCAGCATTTT CASSVPRRDNQPQHF
NA NA TRBJ2-3 TRBV13 TGTGCCAGCAGCCGGGCGGGCCTATTCACAGATACGCAGTATTTT CASSRAGLFTDTQYF
NA NA TRBJ2-2 TRBV28 TGTGCCAGCAGTTTGGGCTTGTTTTCGACCGGGGAGCTGTTTTTT CASSLGLFSTGELFF